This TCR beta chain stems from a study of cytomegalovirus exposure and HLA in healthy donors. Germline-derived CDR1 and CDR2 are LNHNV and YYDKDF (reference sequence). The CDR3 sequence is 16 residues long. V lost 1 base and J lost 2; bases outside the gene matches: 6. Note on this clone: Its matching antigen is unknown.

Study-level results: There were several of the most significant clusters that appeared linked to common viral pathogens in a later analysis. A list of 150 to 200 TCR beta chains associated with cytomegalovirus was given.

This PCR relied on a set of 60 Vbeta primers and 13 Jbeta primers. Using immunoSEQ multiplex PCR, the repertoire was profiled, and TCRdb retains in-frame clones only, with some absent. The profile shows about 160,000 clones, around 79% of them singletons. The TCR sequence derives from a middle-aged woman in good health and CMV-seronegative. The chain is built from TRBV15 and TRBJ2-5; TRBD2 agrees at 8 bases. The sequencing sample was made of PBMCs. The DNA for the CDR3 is TGTGCCACCAGCAGAGCGGGACTAGGGGGACAAGAGACCCAGTACTTC. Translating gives CATSRAGLGGQETQYF.